The clone carrying this TCR beta chain was observed a handful of times. Deletions cut 6 bases from V and 12 bases from J, with 17 bases between. Germline V gene lookup returns CDR1 MNHNS and CDR2 SASEGT. CDR3 length: 13 amino acids. The data are from a study of response to subunit inactivated influenza vaccine. TCRdb analysed the RT-PCR reads with MiXCR anew, one entry per CDR3 protein. The profile shows around 530,000 distinct CDR3 sequences, 15% to 20% of them singletons. This material consisted of CD4+ T cells sorted from PBMCs, taken roughly 24 months after vaccination. The chain combines TRBV6-1 with TRBJ2-2; D is ambiguous. This TCR derives from a man between 50 and 75 years old who received an inactivated influenza vaccine. CDR3 in DNA: TGTGCCAGCAGCGAGACGGGCCGCCCGAAGCTGTTTTTT. Protein product: CASSETGRPKLFF.